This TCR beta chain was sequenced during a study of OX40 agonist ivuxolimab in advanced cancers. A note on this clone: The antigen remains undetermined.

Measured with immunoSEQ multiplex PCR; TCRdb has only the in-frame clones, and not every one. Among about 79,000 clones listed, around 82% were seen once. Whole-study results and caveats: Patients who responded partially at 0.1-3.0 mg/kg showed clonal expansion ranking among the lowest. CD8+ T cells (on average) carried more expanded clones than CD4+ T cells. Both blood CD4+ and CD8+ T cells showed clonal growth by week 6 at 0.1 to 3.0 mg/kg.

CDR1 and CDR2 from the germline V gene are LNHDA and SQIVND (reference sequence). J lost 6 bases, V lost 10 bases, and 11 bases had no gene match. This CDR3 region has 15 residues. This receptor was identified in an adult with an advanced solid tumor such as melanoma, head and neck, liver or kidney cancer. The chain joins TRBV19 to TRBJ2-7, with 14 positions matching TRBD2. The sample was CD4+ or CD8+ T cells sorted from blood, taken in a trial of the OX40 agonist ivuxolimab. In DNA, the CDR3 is TGTGCCACCCCAATGGGACTAGCGGGAGTTCGCGAGCAGTACTTC. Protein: CATPMGLAGVREQYF.